This is a list of T cell receptor beta chains from one sample in a study of PD-1 blockade in classical Hodgkin lymphoma. Clones were read by immunoSEQ multiplex PCR, and TCRdb kept only the in-frame ones, dropping some. The sample includes around 20,000 clones, roughly 77% of them seen just once. The material was peripheral blood mononuclear cells (PBMCs), obtained before the second cycle of nivolumab. The source of these receptors is a human donor with classical Hodgkin lymphoma. Both conserved end residues are part of each CDR3. D genes are given only for firm matches. The size of a clone is reported for some rows only, either as once, few or many, or as a class for expanded clones.

j_gene | abundance | d_gene | v_gene | CDR3nt | CDR3aa
TRBJ1-1 | medium-sized | TRBD1 | TRBV28 | TGTGCCAGCAGTTTGGGGACAGAGGAAGCTTTCTTT | CASSLGTEEAFF
TRBJ1-1 | - | - | TRBV28 | TGTGCCAGCAGTCGCCCCTCGGGGGTCACCACTGAAGCTTTCTTT | CASSRPSGVTTEAFF
TRBJ2-1 | once | - | TRBV5-4 | TGTGCCAGCAGCTCCCGGGACAAAGGTTGGGCCTACAATGAGCAGTTCTTC | CASSSRDKGWAYNEQFF
TRBJ1-3 | - | - | TRBV15 | TGTGCCACCAGCAGAGCTATTAGCTCTGGAAACACCATATATTTT | CATSRAISSGNTIYF
TRBJ2-2 | once | TRBD2 | TRBV30 | TGTGCCTGGAGTGACCCGGGACTAGCGGCCGGGGAGCTGTTTTTT | CAWSDPGLAAGELFF
TRBJ1-1 | once | - | TRBV5-1 | TGCGCCAGCAGCTTTAGAGGGGGTAACACTGAAGCTTTCTTT | CASSFRGGNTEAFF
TRBJ1-2 | few | TRBD1 | TRBV5-6 | TGTGCCGGAAGCGGACAGGGATCAAACTATGGCTACACCTTC | CAGSGQGSNYGYTF
TRBJ2-7 | once | - | TRBV7-2 | TGTGCCAGCAGCTTAGGGGGGACGTTAGTTAGCCCATACGAGCAGTACTTC | CASSLGGTLVSPYEQYF
TRBJ2-5 | - | - | TRBV5-4 | TGTGCCAGCAGCCTTCCCTCCGGGGCGGGAGAGACCCAGTACTTC | CASSLPSGAGETQYF
TRBJ1-2 | - | - | TRBV27 | TGTGCCAGCAGTTTCAGCCCTAACTATGGCTACACCTTC | CASSFSPNYGYTF
TRBJ2-7 | - | TRBD1 | TRBV10-3 | TGTGCCATCAGTGAGCGGACAGGCCCTTACGAGCAGTACTTC | CAISERTGPYEQYF
TRBJ2-1 | once | TRBD2 | TRBV30 | TGTGCCTGTTATACAAGTAGCGGGGAGATCTACAATGAGCAGTTCTTC | CACYTSSGEIYNEQFF
TRBJ2-7 | - | TRBD1 | TRBV29-1 | TGCAGCGTTGGCCCTCCGACAGGGGGCTACGAGCAGTACTTC | CSVGPPTGGYEQYF
TRBJ1-3 | - | - | TRBV5-6 | TGTGCCAGCAGCCCTGCCGGTAGGCCTAGCTCTGGAAACACCATATATTTT | CASSPAGRPSSGNTIYF
TRBJ1-1 | - | - | TRBV19 | TGTGCCAGTAGTATGAGGTTTCACACTGAAGCTTTCTTT | CASSMRFHTEAFF
TRBJ1-2 | - | - | TRBV27 | TGTGCCAGCAGTTTAGACGACTATGGCTACACCTTC | CASSLDDYGYTF
TRBJ1-2 | - | - | TRBV28 | TGTGCCAGCAGTTTCCCTTCGTGGCAGACCGGCTACACCTTC | CASSFPSWQTGYTF
TRBJ2-4 | - | - | TRBV5-1 | TGCGCCAGCAGCTTGAGGGGCACAGGGGCCAAAAACATTCAGTACTTC | CASSLRGTGAKNIQYF
TRBJ1-3 | - | - | TRBV5-1 | TGCGCCAGCAGCTTGGATGGCAGAGCTGGAAACACCATATATTTT | CASSLDGRAGNTIYF
TRBJ1-5 | - | - | TRBV4-3 | TGCGCCAGCAGCCAAGATATGGGTCAGCCCCAGCATTTT | CASSQDMGQPQHF
TRBJ1-1 | - | TRBD1 | TRBV11-3 | TGTGCCAGCAGCGCTAATCCAGGGGGAAACACTGAAGCTTTCTTT | CASSANPGGNTEAFF
TRBJ2-7 | - | - | TRBV7-9 | TGTGCCAGCAGCTATTTCAGCGGTTTGGCCACTCTCGAGCAGTACTTC | CASSYFSGLATLEQYF